The 29 T cell receptor beta chains reported below all come from one sample, sequenced in a study of tumor-infiltrating lymphocytes in localized non-small cell lung cancer. The assay was immunoSEQ multiplex PCR, and TCRdb's table has in-frame clones only and misses some. The profile covers about 14,000 clones, with about 75% appearing a single time and 4.1% taken by the ten largest. Material: lung tumor tissue. The receptors were gathered from a human donor with non-small cell lung cancer.

Only a few counts were recorded for this clone. The genes are TRBV11-3 and TRBJ2-1; TRBD1 or TRBD2 may be the D gene (6 bases each). The CDR3 sequence is 14 residues long. CDR1 is SGHNT and CDR2 is YENEEA in the germline V gene. V was trimmed by 5 bases and J by 6 bases, leaving 14 bases between them. The CDR3 sequence is CASSLPGARNEQFF. The CDR3 coding sequence is TGTGCCAGCAGCCTCCCGGGGGCACGCAATGAGCAGTTCTTC.

The V call is TRBV7-8, the J call TRBJ1-2; D remains unclear. V lost 5 bases to trimming and J lost 3 bases, with 10 bases between them. CDR1 is SGHVS and CDR2 is FQNEAQ in the germline V gene. The CDR3 runs 13 residues. The CDR3 is CASSPGPDYGYTF. DNA for the CDR3: TGTGCCAGCAGCCCCGGACCAGACTATGGCTACACCTTC.

This clone was counted between two and nine times. This chain connects TRBV7-2 to TRBJ1-4; D may be TRBD1 (5 bases). This CDR3 comprises 15 residues. Germline lookup yields CDR1 SGHTA and CDR2 FQGNSA. Deletions cut 2 bases from V and 7 bases from J, with 14 bases between. The CDR3 is CASSLMGVRGEKLFF. The CDR3 coding sequence is TGTGCCAGCAGCTTAATGGGGGTTAGGGGTGAAAAACTGTTTTTT.

This chain connects TRBV20-1 to TRBJ1-2; possibly TRBD1 for D (5 bases). CDR3 length: 11 amino acids. V lost 5 bases to trimming and J lost 7 bases, with 11 bases between them. Per the germline V gene, CDR1 is DFQATT and CDR2 is SNEGSKA (reference sequence). The CDR3 protein is CSAGGWSGYTF. CDR3 DNA sequence: TGCAGTGCTGGGGGGTGGTCTGGCTACACCTTC.

V usage is TRBV6-1 and J usage is TRBJ2-1; 7 bases align to TRBD2. Trimming cost V 5 bases and J 1 base; bases outside gene matches: 2. Germline V gives CDR1 MNHNS, CDR2 SASEGT. This CDR3 contains 14 residues. The CDR3 DNA reads TGTGCCAGCAGTCTAGCGGCTTCCTACAATGAGCAGTTCTTC. Amino acid sequence: CASSLAASYNEQFF.

The V and J genes are TRBV4-2 and TRBJ2-2, with TRBD2 matching over 7 bases. V shed 0 bases, J shed 4 bases, and the junction held 8 bases outside the gene matches. Germline V CDR1 and CDR2: LGHNA, YNFKEQ. The CDR3 consists of 17 residues. DNA for the CDR3: TGTGCCAGCAGCCAAGAGGTTCGAGCGGGACCCACCGGGGAGCTGTTTTTT. Residues: CASSQEVRAGPTGELFF.

The V call is TRBV10-3, the J call TRBJ2-5; tentatively, D is TRBD1 (6 bases). The CDR3 consists of 15 residues. V lost 0 bases, J lost 5 bases, and 13 bases lay in between. CDR1 and CDR2 (germline): ENHRY, SYGVKD. For the CDR3, the DNA is TGTGCCATCAGTGAGTCGGACCAGGGGTCGGAGACCCAGTACTTC. Its protein product is CAISESDQGSETQYF.

V and J are TRBV7-8 and TRBJ2-1, with TRBD2 identical over 9 bases. The CDR3 consists of 18 residues. Germline loops: CDR1 SGHVS, CDR2 FQNEAQ. V was clipped by 2 bases and J by 2 bases; unmatched bases: 10. The CDR3 loop is CASSLYSGGPLTYNEQFF. CDR3 DNA sequence: TGTGCCAGCAGCTTATACAGCGGGGGGCCTTTAACCTACAATGAGCAGTTCTTC.

This chain links TRBV7-8 with TRBJ2-3, with D possibly matching TRBD1 (5 bases). Trimming removed 2 bases at V and 0 bases at J, with 9 bases between. This CDR3 is built from 15 residues. Germline V gene sequence: CDR1 SGHVS, CDR2 FQNEAQ. CDR3 sequence (DNA): TGTGCCAGCAGCTTAAAAGGGGTTAGCACAGATACGCAGTATTTT. It codes for CASSLKGVSTDTQYF.

The gene calls are TRBV28 and TRBJ1-1; a possible D gene is TRBD1 (6 bases). Deletions cut 4 bases from V and 1 base from J, with 16 bases between. In germline, CDR1 is MDHEN, CDR2 SYDVKM. The CDR3 is 16 amino acids. The chain's CDR3 is CASSWTSGAQNTEAFF. CDR3 DNA: TGTGCCAGCAGTTGGACTTCGGGGGCACAGAACACTGAAGCTTTCTTT.

The rearrangement joins TRBV6-4 to TRBJ1-2; no reliable D call. This CDR3 comprises 13 residues. V was trimmed by 4 bases and J by 14 bases, leaving 20 bases between them. The V gene's germline CDR1 is MRHNA and CDR2 SNTAGT. The CDR3 coding sequence is TGTGCCAGCAGTGTAATAGGAGAGACACCTAAGACCTTC. It specifies CASSVIGETPKTF.

This sequence joins TRBV30 and TRBJ1-5; TRBD1 might be the D (5 bases). This CDR3 comprises 12 residues. Germline CDR1 reads GTSNPN; CDR2 reads SVGIG (reference sequence). V was clipped by 7 bases and J by 5 bases, with 12 bases between them. CDR3 loop: CASSSGYQPQHF. In nucleotides, the CDR3 is TGTGCCTCCTCATCAGGGTATCAGCCCCAGCATTTT.

The rearrangement joins TRBV28 to TRBJ2-7; TRBD2 is a possible D gene (7 bases). V lost 8 bases and J 3 bases, leaving 14 bases between the germline ends. CDR3 size: 13 residues. Germline loops: CDR1 MDHEN, CDR2 SYDVKM. The DNA of the CDR3 is TGTGCCAGCGGGACAAGCGGGGTCTACGAGCAGTACTTC. It yields the protein CASGTSGVYEQYF.

This clone came up a few times. The chain has TRBV18 and TRBJ2-7, with 7 bases matching TRBD1. The germline CDR1 and CDR2 sequences are KGHSH and LQKENI. V lost 0 bases to trimming and J lost 5 bases; unmatched junction nucleotides: 7. The CDR3 is 15 amino acids. Written as DNA, the CDR3 is TGTGCCAGCTCACCACCGTCGGGACAGACGCACGAGCAGTACTTC. This codes for CASSPPSGQTHEQYF.

This chain's CDR3 is CASSSPGQTYEQYF. The CDR3 region has the DNA TGTGCCAGCAGTTCGCCGGGACAAACCTACGAGCAGTACTTC. V is TRBV27 and J is TRBJ2-7, with D possibly being TRBD1 (6 bases). Per germline, CDR1 MNHEY and CDR2 SMNVEV (reference sequence). The CDR3 runs to 14 residues. The germline V and J ends were trimmed by 4 bases and 2 bases, with 12 bases remaining between them.

The rearrangement links TRBV10-2 to TRBJ1-3; no definite D call. The CDR3 covers 14 residues. V was trimmed by 5 bases and J by 2 bases, leaving 10 bases between them. Germline V gene data show CDR1 as WSHSY and CDR2 as SAAADI. For the CDR3, the DNA is TGCGCCAGCAGTCGCTCGGGGACTGGAAACACCATATATTTT. Translating it yields CASSRSGTGNTIYF.

The chain couples TRBV10-2 to TRBJ2-3; no reliable D call. In germline, CDR1 is WSHSY, CDR2 SAAADI. The V and J ends lost 7 bases and 1 base respectively, with 12 bases between them. This CDR3 spans 14 amino acids. CDR3 region: CASIPGSGTDTQYF. Written as DNA, the CDR3 is TGCGCCAGCATCCCCGGGTCAGGCACAGATACGCAGTATTTT.

The V call is TRBV7-3, the J call TRBJ2-7, with a possible D match to TRBD2 (5 bases). Germline V gene data show CDR1 as SGHTA and CDR2 as FQGTGA. The ends were cut back, 4 bases at V and 6 bases at J, with 10 bases in the middle. The CDR3 covers 12 residues. In nucleotides, the CDR3 is TGTGCCAGCAGCTCCCTCGGGGTCGAGCAGTACTTC. Amino acids: CASSSLGVEQYF.

The chain uses TRBV18 and TRBJ2-3, with 10 bases identical to TRBD2. This CDR3 is built from 16 residues. V lost 4 bases to trimming and J lost 4 bases; unmatched junction nucleotides: 8. Germline assignment: CDR1 KGHSH and CDR2 LQKENI. This CDR3 reads CASSQDSSGSPDTQYF. In DNA, the CDR3 is TGTGCCAGCTCACAAGACTCTAGCGGGAGCCCAGATACGCAGTATTTT.

This clone has just a few counts. The V gene is TRBV7-2, the J gene TRBJ2-7, with 8 nucleotides matching TRBD1. CDR1 SGHTA and CDR2 FQGNSA come from the germline V gene. This CDR3 is built from 14 residues. V was clipped by 0 bases and J by 2 bases; unmatched bases: 0. The CDR3 region is CASSLATGAYEQYF. The CDR3 region has the DNA TGTGCCAGCAGCTTAGCGACAGGGGCCTACGAGCAGTACTTC.

V and J are TRBV10-2 and TRBJ2-7, with D unclear. V lost 6 bases, J lost 2 bases, and 11 bases lay in between. This CDR3 spans 13 amino acids. Germline CDR1 is WSHSY and CDR2 is SAAADI. Here the CDR3 reads CASRRADPYEQYF. The DNA of the CDR3 is TGCGCCAGCAGAAGGGCGGACCCCTACGAGCAGTACTTC.

This chain uses TRBV5-6 with TRBJ2-5; the match to TRBD2 covers 7 bases. Germline loops: CDR1 SGHDT, CDR2 YYEEEE. Trimming cost V 4 bases and J 7 bases; bases outside gene matches: 16. The CDR3 has 16 residues. The CDR3 DNA reads TGTGCCAGCAGCAGCCTAGGGGCGGGGGAGTCGAGGACCCAGTACTTC. This encodes CASSSLGAGESRTQYF. Based on the CDR3 plus reference TRBV5-6 and TRBJ2-5, the full variable domain is DAGVTQSPTHLIKTRGQQVTLRCSPKSGHDTVSWYQQALGQGPQFIFQYYEEEERQRGNFPDRFSGHQFPNYSSELNVNALLLGDSALYLCASSSLGAGESRTQYFGPGTRLLVL.

The J gene is TRBJ2-1, the V gene TRBV6-8; tentative D call: TRBD1 (5 bases). Germline V gene lookup returns CDR1 MNHGY and CDR2 SAAAGT. The ends were cut back, 1 base at V and 4 bases at J, with 14 bases in the middle. The CDR3 contains 16 residues. The chain's CDR3 is CASSYLCRDSYNEQFF. The DNA for the CDR3 is TGTGCCAGCAGTTACTTGTGCAGGGATAGTTACAATGAGCAGTTCTTC.

The chain is built from TRBV5-3 and TRBJ2-5, with 8 bases lining up with TRBD1. Being an ORF, TRBV5-3 has a function that is uncertain. Trimming took 0 bases from V and 9 from J; bases not matched to a gene: 7. CDR3 length equals 14 residues. The CDR3 loop is CARSLGGDRNSQYF. The CDR3, as DNA: TGTGCCAGAAGCTTGGGGGGGGACAGGAACTCCCAGTACTTC.

This chain connects TRBV18 to TRBJ1-4; perhaps TRBD1 as D (5 bases). Germline lookup yields CDR1 KGHSH and CDR2 LQKENI. CDR3 size: 15 residues. V dropped 5 bases and J dropped 7 bases, with 17 bases sitting between them. The CDR3 sequence: CASSLAGAAGEKLFF. The CDR3 nucleotides are TGTGCCAGCTCATTGGCCGGGGCCGCGGGTGAAAAACTGTTTTTT.

This clone was counted only a few times. The chain uses TRBV5-1 and TRBJ1-1; D is perhaps TRBD1 (5 bases). Trimming pared 0 bases from V and 10 bases from J, leaving 16 bases between. Germline V gene sequence: CDR1 SGHRS, CDR2 YFSETQ. This CDR3 is 14 amino acids long. DNA for the CDR3: TGCGCCAGCAGCTTGGAGAAATGGGACGTGGGAGCTTTCTTT. This encodes CASSLEKWDVGAFF.

This clone appeared a few times. This rearrangement joins TRBV4-1 to TRBJ1-5; D is perhaps TRBD1 (6 bases). Trimming took off 0 bases at V and 1 base at J, with 7 bases between the two ends. The CDR3 length is 15 residues. Germline V gene lookup returns CDR1 MGHRA and CDR2 YSYEKL. CDR3 bases: TGCGCCAGCAGCCAAGATACAGGGAGCAATCAGCCCCAGCATTTT. It yields the protein CASSQDTGSNQPQHF.

The chain carries TRBV28 and TRBJ1-1; perhaps TRBD1 as D (5 bases). Trimming removed 6 bases at V and 6 bases at J, with 14 bases between. The CDR3 has 13 residues. Germline V gene data show CDR1 as MDHEN and CDR2 as SYDVKM. As DNA, the CDR3 is TGTGCCAGCAGGCGCCCAGGGTACGCTGAAGCTTTCTTT. As protein: CASRRPGYAEAFF.

The gene calls are TRBV5-5 and TRBJ2-7; 13 nucleotides align to TRBD2. Germline V CDR1 and CDR2: SGHKS, YYEKEE (reference sequence). This CDR3 has 17 amino acids. The V gene end was trimmed by 3 bases and the J gene end by 3 bases; junction bases not matched to a gene: 9. CDR3 residues: CASSSRTSGSWDYEQYF. The CDR3 coding sequence is TGTGCCAGCAGCTCACGGACTAGCGGGAGTTGGGACTACGAGCAGTACTTC. The variable domain in full, completed from reference TRBV5-5 and TRBJ2-7, reads DAGVTQSPTHLIKTRGQQVTLRCSPISGHKSVSWYQQVLGQGPQFIFQYYEKEERGRGNFPDRFSARQFPNYSSELNVNALLLGDSALYLCASSSRTSGSWDYEQYFGPGTRLTVT.